This TCR beta chain was identified in a study of blood T cell repertoires in COVID-19 (TCRdb year 2020). In terms of the full investigation: The collaborator samples originated in the United States, Italy and Spain and spanned the acute and convalescent phases of COVID-19. The material from the prospective study consisted of cDNA or gDNA derived from T cells, B-cell-depleted T cells, or PBMCs. The dataset comprised deeply sampled blood TCRbeta repertoires from subjects exposed to, actively infected with, or recovered from COVID-19. The repertoires were released in a freely available public database meant as a resource for research on the immune response to SARS-CoV-2. The samples were drawn from two sources: the first 160 participants of the ongoing ImmuneRACE study, and 1,000 to 1,500 subjects contributed by 6 global collaborators. Sample metadata almost always included a de-identified subject ID, COVID-19 status, age in years and sex. Where available, HLA class I and class II types were taken from metadata supplied by the sample provider and were not determined by assay-based typing.

The full study reports these points: The amount of clinical and demographic metadata varied by source and participant and was provided uncurated.

The collaborating institutions used their own protocols to collect whole blood in K2EDTA tubes. For TCRbeta analysis, collaborators shipped samples in one of three forms: frozen whole blood, isolated PBMCs, or DNA extracted from either of those sample types. This clone was seen once. Its antigen specificity is not known. Base qualities are not recorded, but no much larger clone differs from it by a single base. The germline V end is reduced by 4 bases and the J end by 8 bases; junction bases left unmatched: 4. The germline V gene gives CDR1 as SGHTS and CDR2 as YDEGEE. The CDR3 sequence holds 14 residues, the cysteine and phenylalanine included. Only the CDR3 portion is preserved as DNA: 42 bases, with reading frame beginning at the first base. TCRbeta CDR3 regions were amplified from genomic DNA using the immunoSEQ Assay, a bias-controlled multiplex PCR. The paper's processing steps were these. Nucleated cell counts per sample were estimated from amplification of reference gene primers within the assay. To quantify the absolute abundance of each unique TCRbeta CDR3 rearrangement, sequence reads were collapsed and filtered. For each sample, productive Simpson clonality was calculated as the square root of Simpson's diversity index over productive rearrangements. TCRdb took this table from immuneACCESS and kept in-frame rearrangements with V and J called. Such tables lack part of the clones; where checked against another copy, unresolved V genes explain under half of the gap, and the rest is unexplained. D and trimming were read from the DNA, whereas the V and J calls and clone size are those reported in that table. The sample includes about 240,000 clones, with 75% to 85% observed a single time. The leading ten clones occupy approximately 4.5% of the sample.

Sequenced material: peripheral blood. The chain is assembled from TRBV5-8 and TRBJ1-4, and 11 junctional nucleotides match TRBD1. The source is a woman in her 70s with acute or convalescent COVID-19. At the DNA level, the sequence is TGTGCCAGCAGCCCGGGACAGGGGGTCGAAAAACTGTTTTTT. Translated, this gives CASSPGQGVEKLFF.